Listed here are 17 T cell receptor beta chains from one sample, sequenced in a study of T cell repertoires in cytomegalovirus infection. TCRdb processed the reads anew with MiXCR; each CDR3 protein has one entry. The data contain 310,000 or so distinct CDR3 sequences, roughly a sixth of them seen just once; the ten biggest clones take up around 12%. Input material: PBMCs. Receptor source: a human donor in good health (CMV status not recorded). Some clones in this sample may be carry-over from other donors' samples.

This chain joins TRBV7-9 and TRBJ1-2, with 7 positions matching TRBD1. Germline V gives CDR1 SEHNR, CDR2 FQNEAQ (reference sequence). The CDR3 spans 13 residues. The junction had 6 bases not matched to a gene; V was cut back by 2 bases and J by 9 bases. This CDR3 is CASSLNGQESYTF. CDR3 nucleotides: TGTGCCAGCAGCTTAAACGGACAGGAAAGCTACACCTTC.

This clonotype has more than one count but fewer than ten. This chain links TRBV6-2 or TRBV6-3 with TRBJ2-3, with D possibly being TRBD2 (5 bases). The germline CDR1 and CDR2 sequences are MNHEY and SVGEGT. CDR3 length: 14 amino acids. Trimming shortened V by 7 bases and J by 9 bases, and 20 bases separated the two germline ends. The CDR3 DNA reads as TGTGCCAGCACCTCCGGACTCATTGCGTCAACGCAGTATTTT. Its protein is CASTSGLIASTQYF.

This clonotype was observed a few times. This may be a read error, as it is one base from a much larger clone. The CDR3: CASSFRYQETQYF. Here the CDR3 DNA reads TGTGCCAGCAGCTTTCGGTACCAAGAGACCCAGTACTTC. The gene calls are TRBV5-4 and TRBJ2-5; no definite D call. The ends were cut back, 2 bases at V and 0 bases at J, with 5 bases in the middle. The CDR3 length is 13 residues. The germline V gene has CDR1 SGHNT and CDR2 YYREEE (reference sequence).

This chain connects TRBV11-2 to TRBJ1-2; 7 bases fit TRBD1. Germline CDR1 and CDR2: SGHAT and FQNNGV. CDR3 length equals 15 residues. Trimming cost V 4 bases and J 3 bases; bases outside gene matches: 8. CDR3 coding DNA: TGTGCCAGCAGCTCCCCTCTAACAGGGGACTATGGCTACACCTTC. Translating it yields CASSSPLTGDYGYTF.

This clonotype was seen more than once but under ten times. The chain couples TRBV12-3 or TRBV12-4 to TRBJ1-5, with 7 bases aligning to TRBD1. J gave up 4 bases and V 2 bases, and 5 bases lay outside the gene matches. The CDR3 loop spans 15 amino acids. The CDR3 loop reads CASSLYQGDNQPQHF. The CDR3 DNA reads as TGTGCCAGCAGTTTATATCAGGGGGATAATCAGCCCCAGCATTTT.

This clonotype has ten or more counts. The CDR3 DNA reads TGTGCCAGCAGCTTGTTTTGGGGGACTGAAGCTTTCTTT. This sequence encodes CASSLFWGTEAFF. The rearrangement joins TRBV7-2 to TRBJ1-1; possible D gene TRBD1, 5 bases. Germline V gene lookup returns CDR1 SGHTA and CDR2 FQGNSA. With 3 bases removed from V and 5 bases from J, the gap between germline ends came to 10 bases. This CDR3 comprises 13 residues. Based on the CDR3 plus reference TRBV7-2 and TRBJ1-1, the full variable domain is GAGVSQSPSNKVTEKGKDVELRCDPISGHTALYWYRQSLGQGLEFLIYFQGNSAPDKSGLPSDRFSAERTGGSVSTLTIQRTQQEDSAVYLCASSLFWGTEAFFGQGTRLTVV.

A few counts support this clonotype. The chain carries TRBV29-1 and TRBJ2-1; 10 positions match TRBD1. The CDR3 contains 15 residues. Trimming cost V 2 bases and J 6 bases; bases outside gene matches: 7. The germline V gene has CDR1 SQVTM and CDR2 ANQGSEA. CDR3 sequence: CSVEWRDRGSNEQFF. CDR3 DNA: TGCAGCGTTGAATGGCGGGACAGGGGATCCAATGAGCAGTTCTTC.

This clonotype is a singleton in its sample. A single base separates this from a much larger clone, so it may be a read error. The chain is built from TRBV12-3 or TRBV12-4 and TRBJ2-1, with D possibly matching TRBD2 (5 bases). V lost 5 bases, J lost 3 bases, and 14 bases lay in between. The CDR3 extends over 15 amino acids. As DNA, the CDR3 is TGTGCCAGCAGTCCTTGGACTGGAGTCTACAATGAGCAGTTCTTC. It yields the protein CASSPWTGVYNEQFF.

In this sample, this clonotype turned up a few times. The chain couples TRBV20-1 to TRBJ1-5; 10 bases line up with TRBD1. CDR3 length: 15 residues. The junction had 4 bases not matched to a gene; V was cut back by 2 bases and J by 3 bases. Germline V gene lookup returns CDR1 DFQATT and CDR2 SNEGSKA (reference sequence). As DNA, the CDR3 is TGCAGTGCTAGATCGACAGGGGGCCTCAATCAGCCCCAGCATTTT. Translation gives CSARSTGGLNQPQHF.

The chain employs TRBV20-1 and TRBJ2-1, with D hard to call. Germline CDR1 is DFQATT and CDR2 is SNEGSKA (reference sequence). The CDR3 is 14 amino acids. Trimming pared 3 bases from V and 1 base from J, leaving 10 bases between. CDR3 nucleotides: TGCAGTGCTAGTAACGGCGGATCCTACAATGAGCAGTTCTTC. Translating gives CSASNGGSYNEQFF.

The genes are TRBV27 and TRBJ2-2, with 9 bases lining up with TRBD1. CDR1 and CDR2 from the germline V gene are MNHEY and SMNVEV (reference sequence). This CDR3 is 17 amino acids long. V lost 4 bases and J lost 4; bases outside the gene matches: 10. The DNA for the CDR3 is TGTGCCAGCAGTTCCGTGAACACAGGGGGCACCACCGGGGAGCTGTTTTTT. It translates to CASSSVNTGGTTGELFF.

This clonotype was seen many times. This sequence joins TRBV4-3 and TRBJ2-1; a weak D match, TRBD2 (5 bases). Deletions cut 0 bases from V and 5 bases from J, with 11 bases between. The CDR3 totals 15 residues. From germline, CDR1 is LGHNA and CDR2 YSLEER. CDR3 amino acids: CASSQDLGGHNEQFF. In nucleotides, the CDR3 is TGCGCCAGCAGCCAAGATCTAGGAGGCCACAATGAGCAGTTCTTC.

The gene calls are TRBV19 and TRBJ2-2; TRBD2 is a possible D gene (5 bases). CDR1 LNHDA and CDR2 SQIVND come from the germline V gene (reference sequence). V was cut by 2 bases and J by 2 bases, with 15 bases left in between. The CDR3 contains 17 residues. As DNA, the CDR3 is TGTGCCAGTAGTATATTCTCCGGACTCTCAAACACCGGGGAGCTGTTTTTT. Residues: CASSIFSGLSNTGELFF.

V usage is TRBV28 and J usage is TRBJ1-5; D unresolved. CDR3 length: 13 residues. V lost 2 bases and J lost 7, with 9 bases in between. Germline V gives CDR1 MDHEN, CDR2 SYDVKM. CDR3 coding DNA: TGTGCCAGCAGTTTAATCGGTCCACAGCCCCAGCATTTT. Protein: CASSLIGPQPQHF.

This clonotype was seen only a few times. As DNA, the CDR3 is TGTGCCAGCAGTGTGGGGGGTATCGAGACCCAGTACTTC. Translated, it gives CASSVGGIETQYF. The chain joins TRBV2 to TRBJ2-5, with D tentatively TRBD2 (6 bases). V was pared by 4 bases and J by 5 bases, with 11 bases between. The CDR3 is made up of 13 amino acids. Germline CDR1 and CDR2: SNHLY and FYNNEI.

The chain carries TRBV20-1 and TRBJ1-2; D uncertain. Trimming took off 8 bases at V and 2 bases at J, with 9 bases between the two ends. The CDR3 runs to 11 residues. The germline gives CDR1 DFQATT, CDR2 SNEGSKA (reference sequence). CDR3 protein: CSIGGNYGYTF. The DNA for the CDR3 is TGCAGTATCGGCGGGAACTATGGCTACACCTTC.

This sequence joins TRBV13 and TRBJ1-1; possibly TRBD1 for D (5 bases). Per germline, CDR1 PRHDT and CDR2 FYEKMQ (reference sequence). V shed 5 bases and J shed 5 bases, with 18 bases lying between them. There are 15 residues in the CDR3. The CDR3 is CASSPVGGDRTEAFF. CDR3 DNA: TGTGCCAGCAGCCCAGTGGGGGGGGATCGAACTGAAGCTTTCTTT.